This T cell receptor beta chain was captured in a study of blood T cells in healthy people across ages. With each sample, at least 5.5 micrograms of total RNA were extracted. Germline loops: CDR1 LGHDT, CDR2 YNNKEL (reference sequence). The trim removed 4 bases at V and 2 bases at J, leaving 2 bases unmatched. This CDR3 has 15 residues. In the case of this clonotype: Its antigen remains unknown.

Regarding the study as a whole: Total diversity from one million sequenced T cells was likely underestimated. Fewer expanded clones and more diversity marked long-lived versus aged donors.

The use of a sample-barcoded 5' primer and a J-beta primer mix characterized a second PCR of about 6 to 12 cycles. A template-switch adaptor with 12 random nucleotides tagged each cDNA molecule. TCRdb called the 5' RACE reads again in MiXCR, with one record for every CDR3 protein. Among over 1,500,000 distinct CDR3 sequences, around 42% were seen once, and the ten largest hold roughly 23%. The TCR sequence derives from a human donor in good health. Sequenced input: blood. This rearrangement joins TRBV3-1 to TRBJ2-1; 10 bases line up with TRBD1. The DNA for the CDR3 is TGTGCCAGCAGCCGGGACAGGGGCCCCTACAATGAGCAGTTCTTC. Translating it yields CASSRDRGPYNEQFF.